The entry that follows covers one TCR beta chain sequence. Its target is unknown. The data belong to a study of T cell responses to AZD1222 COVID-19 vaccine. Whole-study findings and limits: Donors were mostly white British, more females; clonal diversity possibly underestimated. Spike regions recognized by vaccine-associated CD4 TCRs spanned the protein, led by 160-218 and 743-854.

The repertoire was sequenced with immunoSEQ multiplex PCR; TCRdb's copy has only in-frame clones and lacks some. Of about 140,000 clones in the sample, approximately 90% were seen once. Deletions cut 0 bases from V and 11 bases from J, with 14 bases between. Germline CDR1 is LNHNV and CDR2 is YYDKDF (reference sequence). This CDR3 spans 15 amino acids. The chain employs TRBV15 and TRBJ1-6; D call uncertain. The clonotype originates from an adult in good health. The sample consisted of peripheral blood, taken on day 0 of AZD1222 vaccination. The CDR3 protein is CATSRENPAGTPLHF. The CDR3 DNA is TGTGCCACCAGCAGAGAAAATCCGGCCGGGACACCCCTCCACTTT.